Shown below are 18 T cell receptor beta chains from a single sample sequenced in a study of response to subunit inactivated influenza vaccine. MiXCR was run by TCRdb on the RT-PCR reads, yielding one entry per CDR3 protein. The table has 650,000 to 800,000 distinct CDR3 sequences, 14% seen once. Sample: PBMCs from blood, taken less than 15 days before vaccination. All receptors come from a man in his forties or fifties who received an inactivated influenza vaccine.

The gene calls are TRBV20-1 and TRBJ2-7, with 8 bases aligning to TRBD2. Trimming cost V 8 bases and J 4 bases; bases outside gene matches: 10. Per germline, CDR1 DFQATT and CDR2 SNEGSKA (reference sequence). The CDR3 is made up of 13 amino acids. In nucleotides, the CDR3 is TGCAGTTGCCCGAGGCGGGGGGTGTACGAGCAGTACTTC. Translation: CSCPRRGVYEQYF.

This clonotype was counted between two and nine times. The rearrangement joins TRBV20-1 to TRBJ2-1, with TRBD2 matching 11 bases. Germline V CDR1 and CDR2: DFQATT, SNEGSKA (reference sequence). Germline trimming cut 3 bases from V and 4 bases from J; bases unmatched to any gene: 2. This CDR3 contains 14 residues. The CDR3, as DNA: TGCAGTGCTAGTTGGACTAGCGGGTACAATGAGCAGTTCTTC. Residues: CSASWTSGYNEQFF.

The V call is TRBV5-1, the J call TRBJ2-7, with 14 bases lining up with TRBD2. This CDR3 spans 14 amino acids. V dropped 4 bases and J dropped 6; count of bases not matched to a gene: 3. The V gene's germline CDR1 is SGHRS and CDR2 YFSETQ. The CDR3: CASSGTSGGLEQYF. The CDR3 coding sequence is TGCGCCAGCAGCGGGACTAGCGGGGGCCTCGAGCAGTACTTC.

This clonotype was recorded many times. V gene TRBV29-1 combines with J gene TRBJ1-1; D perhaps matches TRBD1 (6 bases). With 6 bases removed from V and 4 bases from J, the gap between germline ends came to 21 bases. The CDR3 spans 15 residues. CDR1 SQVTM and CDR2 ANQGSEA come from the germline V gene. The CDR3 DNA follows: TGCAGCGTGGTGCTCCAGGGTTTCAGGGGCACTGAAGCTTTCTTT. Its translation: CSVVLQGFRGTEAFF.

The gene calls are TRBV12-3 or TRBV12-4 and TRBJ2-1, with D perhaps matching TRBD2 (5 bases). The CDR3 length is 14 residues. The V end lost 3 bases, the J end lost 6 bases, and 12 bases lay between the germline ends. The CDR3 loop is CASSLSLAINEQFF. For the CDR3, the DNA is TGTGCCAGCAGTTTGTCGCTAGCTATCAATGAGCAGTTCTTC.

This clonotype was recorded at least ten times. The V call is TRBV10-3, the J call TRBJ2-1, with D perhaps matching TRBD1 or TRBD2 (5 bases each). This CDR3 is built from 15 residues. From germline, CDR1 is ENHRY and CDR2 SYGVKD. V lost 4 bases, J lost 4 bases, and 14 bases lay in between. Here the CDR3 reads CAISGGLAPYNEQFF. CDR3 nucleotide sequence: TGTGCCATCAGTGGGGGGTTAGCGCCATACAATGAGCAGTTCTTC.

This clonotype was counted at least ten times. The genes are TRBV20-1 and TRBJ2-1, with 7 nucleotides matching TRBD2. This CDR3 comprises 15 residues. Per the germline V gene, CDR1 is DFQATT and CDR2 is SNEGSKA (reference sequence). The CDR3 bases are TGCAGCTCCTTAGCGGGTGTAAGCTCCTACAATGAGCAGTTCTTC. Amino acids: CSSLAGVSSYNEQFF.

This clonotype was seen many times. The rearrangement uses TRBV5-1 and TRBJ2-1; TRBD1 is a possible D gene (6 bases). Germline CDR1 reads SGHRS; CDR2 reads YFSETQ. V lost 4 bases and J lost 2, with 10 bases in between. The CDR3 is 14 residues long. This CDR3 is CASSRDNTYNEQFF. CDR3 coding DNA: TGCGCCAGCAGCAGGGACAACACCTACAATGAGCAGTTCTTC.

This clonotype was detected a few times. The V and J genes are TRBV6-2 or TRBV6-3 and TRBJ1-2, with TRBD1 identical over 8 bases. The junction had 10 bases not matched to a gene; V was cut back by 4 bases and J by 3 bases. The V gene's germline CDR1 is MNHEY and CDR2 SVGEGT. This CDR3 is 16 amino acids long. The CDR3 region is CASSSPRTGFDYGYTF. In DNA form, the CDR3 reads TGTGCCAGCAGTTCTCCCAGGACAGGGTTTGACTATGGCTACACCTTC.

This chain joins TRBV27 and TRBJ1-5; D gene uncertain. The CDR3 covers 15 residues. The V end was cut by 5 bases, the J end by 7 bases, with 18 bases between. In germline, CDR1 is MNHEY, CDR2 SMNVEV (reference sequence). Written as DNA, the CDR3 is TGTGCCAGCAGTCCTAACGGAGGGTTTCGGCAGCCCCAGCATTTT. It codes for CASSPNGGFRQPQHF.

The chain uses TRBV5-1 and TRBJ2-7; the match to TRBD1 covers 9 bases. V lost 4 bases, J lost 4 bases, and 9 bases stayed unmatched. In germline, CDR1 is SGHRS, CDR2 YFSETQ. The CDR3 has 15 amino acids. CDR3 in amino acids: CASSPEGDRVYEQYF. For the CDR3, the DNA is TGCGCCAGCAGCCCGGAGGGGGACAGGGTTTACGAGCAGTACTTC.

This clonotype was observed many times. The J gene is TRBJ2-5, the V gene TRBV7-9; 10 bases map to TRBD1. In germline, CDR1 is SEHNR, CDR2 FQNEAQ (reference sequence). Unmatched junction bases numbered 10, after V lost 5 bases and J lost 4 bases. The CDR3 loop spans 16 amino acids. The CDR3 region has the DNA TGTGCCAGCAGCGAAAGGACAGGGGGTACACGAGAGACCCAGTACTTC. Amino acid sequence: CASSERTGGTRETQYF.

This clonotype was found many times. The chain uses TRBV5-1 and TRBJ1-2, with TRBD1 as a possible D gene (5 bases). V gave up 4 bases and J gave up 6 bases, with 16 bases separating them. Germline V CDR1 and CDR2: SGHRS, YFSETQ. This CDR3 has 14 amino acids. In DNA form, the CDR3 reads TGCGCCAGCAGCGGAGGGGTCCGTCCCGATGGCTACACCTTC. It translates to CASSGGVRPDGYTF.

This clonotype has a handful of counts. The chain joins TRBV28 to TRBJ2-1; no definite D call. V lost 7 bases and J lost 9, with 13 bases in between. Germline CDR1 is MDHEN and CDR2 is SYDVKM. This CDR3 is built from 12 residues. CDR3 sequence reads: CASKSGVGEQFF. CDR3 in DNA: TGTGCCAGCAAGTCTGGAGTTGGTGAGCAGTTCTTC.

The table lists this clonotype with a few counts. CDR3 loop: CATKGRGWYNEQFF. The DNA for the CDR3 is TGTGCCACCAAAGGTCGGGGCTGGTACAATGAGCAGTTCTTC. V is TRBV15 and J is TRBJ2-1; possibly TRBD1 or TRBD2 for D (5 bases each). CDR3 length equals 14 residues. The germline V gene encodes CDR1 LNHNV and CDR2 YYDKDF (reference sequence). Trimming removed 7 bases at V and 4 bases at J, with 14 bases between. Full variable domain (remainder filled in from reference TRBV15 and TRBJ2-1): DAMVIQNPRYQVTQFGKPVTLSCSQTLNHNVMYWYQQKSSQAPKLLFHYYDKDFNNEADTPDNFQSRRPNTSFCFLDIRSPGLGDTAMYLCATKGRGWYNEQFFGPGTRLTVL.

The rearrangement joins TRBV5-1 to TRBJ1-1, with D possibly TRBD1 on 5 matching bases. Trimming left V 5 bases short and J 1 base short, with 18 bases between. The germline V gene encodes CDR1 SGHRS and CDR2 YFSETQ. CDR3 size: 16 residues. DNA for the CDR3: TGCGCCAGCAGGCAGGGCAGTTCAGTACCGAACACTGAAGCTTTCTTT. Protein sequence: CASRQGSSVPNTEAFF.

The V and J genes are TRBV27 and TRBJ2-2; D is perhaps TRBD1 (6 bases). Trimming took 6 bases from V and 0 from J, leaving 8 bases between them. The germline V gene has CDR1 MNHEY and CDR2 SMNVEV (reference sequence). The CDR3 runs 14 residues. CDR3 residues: CASRGAPNTGELFF. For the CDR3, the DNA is TGTGCCAGCAGGGGGGCCCCGAACACCGGGGAGCTGTTTTTT.

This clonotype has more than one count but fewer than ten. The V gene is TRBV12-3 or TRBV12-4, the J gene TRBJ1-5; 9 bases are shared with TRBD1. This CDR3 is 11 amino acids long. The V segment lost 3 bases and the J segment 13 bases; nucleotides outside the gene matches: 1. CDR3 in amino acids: CASSLGQGQHF. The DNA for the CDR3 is TGTGCCAGCAGTTTGGGACAGGGTCAGCATTTT.